This TCR beta chain emerged from a study of OX40 agonist ivuxolimab in advanced cancers. Overall study findings and caveats: CD8+ T cells showed, on average, more clonal expansion than CD4+ cells. At 0.1 to 3.0 mg/kg and by week 6, CD4+ and CD8+ T cells in the blood had expanded clonally. The work left the antigen specificity of expanded peripheral T cells undetermined.

Systemic immunosuppression or autoimmune disease history was grounds to exclude patients. Trimming took 4 bases from V and 3 from J, leaving 4 bases between them. Germline CDR1 is MDHEN and CDR2 is SYDVKM. The CDR3 covers 11 residues. This table comes from immunoSEQ multiplex PCR, and its TCRdb copy is limited to in-frame clones, with some not included. In the table there are tens of thousands of clones, around nine tenths of which are singletons. Concerning this clone: What it binds is unknown.

The receptor comes from an adult with an advanced solid tumor such as melanoma, head and neck, liver or kidney cancer. The input for sequencing was CD4+ or CD8+ T cells sorted from blood, taken in a trial of the OX40 agonist ivuxolimab. The gene calls are TRBV28 and TRBJ2-7, with unresolved D. This CDR3 is CASSSSYEQYF. CDR3 coding DNA: TGTGCCAGCAGTTCCAGCTACGAGCAGTACTTC.